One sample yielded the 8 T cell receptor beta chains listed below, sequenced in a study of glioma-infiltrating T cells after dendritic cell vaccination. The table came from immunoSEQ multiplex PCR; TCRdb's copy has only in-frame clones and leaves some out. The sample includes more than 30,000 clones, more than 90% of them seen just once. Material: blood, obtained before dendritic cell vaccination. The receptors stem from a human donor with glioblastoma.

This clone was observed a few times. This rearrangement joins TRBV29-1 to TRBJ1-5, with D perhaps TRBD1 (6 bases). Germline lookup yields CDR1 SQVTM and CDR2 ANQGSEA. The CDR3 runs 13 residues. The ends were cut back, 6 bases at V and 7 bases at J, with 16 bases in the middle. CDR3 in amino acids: CSVGGQLRQPQHF. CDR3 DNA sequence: TGCAGCGTCGGTGGACAGCTACGGCAGCCCCAGCATTTT.

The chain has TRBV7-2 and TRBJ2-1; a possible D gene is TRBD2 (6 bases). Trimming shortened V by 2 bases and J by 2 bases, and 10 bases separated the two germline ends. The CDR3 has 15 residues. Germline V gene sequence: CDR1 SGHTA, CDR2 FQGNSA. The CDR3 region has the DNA TGTGCCAGCAGCTTATTGGGGGGAGCCTACAATGAGCAGTTCTTC. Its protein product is CASSLLGGAYNEQFF.

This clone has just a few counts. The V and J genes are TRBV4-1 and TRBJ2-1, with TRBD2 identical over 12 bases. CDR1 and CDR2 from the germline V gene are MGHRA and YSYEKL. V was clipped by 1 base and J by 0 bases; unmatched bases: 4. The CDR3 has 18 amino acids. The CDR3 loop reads CASSQGLAGGPSYNEQFF. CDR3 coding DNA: TGCGCCAGCAGCCAAGGGCTAGCGGGGGGGCCCTCCTACAATGAGCAGTTCTTC.

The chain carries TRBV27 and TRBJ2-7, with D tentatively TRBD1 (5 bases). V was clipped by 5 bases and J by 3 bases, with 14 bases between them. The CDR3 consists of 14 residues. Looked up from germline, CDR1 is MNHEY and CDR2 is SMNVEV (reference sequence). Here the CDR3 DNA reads TGTGCCAGCAGTGCAGACAGTAACGGCTACGAGCAGTACTTC. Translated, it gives CASSADSNGYEQYF.

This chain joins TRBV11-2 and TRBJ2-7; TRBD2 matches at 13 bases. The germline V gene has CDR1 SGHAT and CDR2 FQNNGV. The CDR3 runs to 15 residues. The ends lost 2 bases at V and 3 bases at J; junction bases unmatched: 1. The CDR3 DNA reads TGTGCCAGCAGCTTACGACTAGCGGGGGGCTACGAGCAGTACTTC. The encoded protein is CASSLRLAGGYEQYF.

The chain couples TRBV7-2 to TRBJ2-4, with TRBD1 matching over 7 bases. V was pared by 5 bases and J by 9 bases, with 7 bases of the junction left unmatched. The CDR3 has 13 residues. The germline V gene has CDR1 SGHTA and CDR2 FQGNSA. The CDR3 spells CASSLTGNGIQYF. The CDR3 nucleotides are TGTGCCAGCAGCCTGACAGGGAATGGCATTCAGTACTTC.

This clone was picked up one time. Here the CDR3 reads CASSVLESYEQYF. The CDR3 coding sequence is TGTGCCAGCAGTGTTCTAGAATCCTACGAGCAGTACTTC. The chain joins TRBV25-1 to TRBJ2-5; no clear D. The last part of the DNA fits TRBJ2-7 better; the J call may be wrong. Looked up from germline, CDR1 is MGHDK and CDR2 is SYGVNS. CDR3 size: 13 residues.

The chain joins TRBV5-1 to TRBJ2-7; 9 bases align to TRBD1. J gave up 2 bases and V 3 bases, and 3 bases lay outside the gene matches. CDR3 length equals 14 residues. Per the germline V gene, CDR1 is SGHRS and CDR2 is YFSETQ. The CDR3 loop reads CASSSTGGPYEQYF. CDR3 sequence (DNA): TGCGCCAGCAGCTCGACAGGGGGGCCCTACGAGCAGTACTTC.